This T cell receptor beta chain was sequenced for a study of CD8+ T cells in alopecia areata. Germline CDR1 is PRHDT and CDR2 is FYEKMQ (reference sequence). The trim removed 5 bases at V and 8 bases at J, leaving 11 bases unmatched. This CDR3 spans 15 amino acids. This clone was seen a few times. Extraction of RNA preceded its reverse transcription into cDNA, which served as the sequencing template. Using immunoSEQ multiplex PCR, the repertoire was profiled, and TCRdb retains in-frame clones only, with some absent. The sample has roughly 140,000 clones, 62% seen once; the top ten hold about 40%. Source material: CD8+ T cells sorted from blood. The origin of this receptor is a human donor in good health. The gene calls are TRBV13 and TRBJ2-1, with 8 bases aligning to TRBD2. The CDR3 loop is CASSLGLGSEYEQFF. The DNA of the CDR3 is TGTGCCAGCAGCCTGGGACTAGGTTCCGAATATGAGCAGTTCTTC.